This is a list of T cell receptor beta chains from one sample in a study of T cell repertoires in cytomegalovirus infection. TCRdb reanalysed the reads using MiXCR and keeps one entry per CDR3 protein. Here the sample spans approximately 97,000 distinct CDR3 sequences, 15% to 20% being singletons. The specimen sequenced was PBMCs. The receptor set was obtained from a human donor in good health (CMV status not recorded). Some clones in this sample may be carry-over from other donors' samples. The CDR3 runs from the conserved cysteine through the conserved F or W. The D gene is left open where the match is weak. Expanded clones are given a class, and other clones once, few, many or no size at all.

v_call: TRBV19; j_call: TRBJ1-1; d_call: TRBD1; clone_size: many; cdr3_length: 14; cdr3_aa: CASRATGRDVAAFF; cdr3_nt: TGTGCCAGTAGGGCGACAGGGAGAGATGTAGCGGCTTTCTTT
v_call: TRBV11-1; j_call: TRBJ2-7; d_call: TRBD1; clone_size: -; cdr3_length: 14; cdr3_aa: CASSGHRGRYEQYF; cdr3_nt: TGTGCCAGCAGTGGCCACAGGGGCCGCTACGAGCAGTACTTC
v_call: TRBV7-3; j_call: TRBJ2-3; d_call: -; clone_size: -; cdr3_length: 14; cdr3_aa: CASSLDPSTDTQYF; cdr3_nt: TGTGCCAGCAGCTTAGATCCGAGCACAGATACGCAGTATTTT
v_call: TRBV7-6; j_call: TRBJ2-5; d_call: -; clone_size: many; cdr3_length: 16; cdr3_aa: CASSPGPGEGMETQYF; cdr3_nt: TGTGCCAGCAGCCCCGGTCCTGGTGAGGGGATGGAGACCCAGTACTTC
v_call: TRBV10-3; j_call: TRBJ2-1; d_call: -; clone_size: many; cdr3_length: 12; cdr3_aa: CAITDSYNEQFF; cdr3_nt: TGTGCCATCACCGACTCCTACAATGAGCAGTTCTTC
v_call: TRBV10-3; j_call: TRBJ2-7; d_call: -; clone_size: few; cdr3_length: 16; cdr3_aa: CAISESNKVRVYEQYF; cdr3_nt: TGTGCCATCAGTGAGTCTAATAAAGTTCGTGTTTACGAGCAGTACTTC
v_call: TRBV20-1; j_call: TRBJ2-2; d_call: -; clone_size: few; cdr3_length: 15; cdr3_aa: CSARPEGLATGELFF; cdr3_nt: TGCAGTGCTAGGCCCGAGGGTCTTGCCACCGGGGAGCTGTTTTTT
v_call: TRBV7-4; j_call: TRBJ2-3; d_call: -; clone_size: few; cdr3_length: 14; cdr3_aa: CASSPEAVKDTQYF; cdr3_nt: TGTGCCAGCAGCCCCGAGGCGGTTAAGGATACGCAGTATTTT
v_call: TRBV7-2; j_call: TRBJ1-5; d_call: -; clone_size: many; cdr3_length: 14; cdr3_aa: CASSPDSGNQPQHF; cdr3_nt: TGTGCCAGCAGCCCCGATTCGGGGAATCAGCCCCAGCATTTT
v_call: TRBV5-1; j_call: TRBJ2-1; d_call: -; clone_size: -; cdr3_length: 15; cdr3_aa: CASSPEAGAYNEQFF; cdr3_nt: TGCGCCAGCAGCCCGGAGGCAGGGGCCTACAATGAGCAGTTCTTC
v_call: TRBV7-8; j_call: TRBJ1-2; d_call: -; clone_size: many; cdr3_length: 17; cdr3_aa: CASSLVVRPKTNYGYTF; cdr3_nt: TGTGCCAGCAGCTTAGTTGTCAGACCCAAGACTAACTATGGCTACACCTTC
v_call: TRBV4-1; j_call: TRBJ1-2; d_call: TRBD1; clone_size: -; cdr3_length: 16; cdr3_aa: CASSQSRDRGFYGYTF; cdr3_nt: TGCGCCAGCAGCCAGTCAAGGGACAGGGGTTTCTATGGCTACACCTTC
v_call: TRBV10-3; j_call: TRBJ2-1; d_call: TRBD2; clone_size: few; cdr3_length: 16; cdr3_aa: CAISGMTSGGDNEQFF; cdr3_nt: TGTGCCATCAGCGGTATGACTAGCGGGGGAGACAATGAGCAGTTCTTC
v_call: TRBV7-9; j_call: TRBJ1-3; d_call: -; clone_size: few; cdr3_length: 11; cdr3_aa: CASPAGNTIYF; cdr3_nt: TGTGCCAGCCCAGCGGGAAACACCATATATTTT
v_call: TRBV7-8; j_call: TRBJ2-2; d_call: -; clone_size: many; cdr3_length: 14; cdr3_aa: CASSSGGHTGELFF; cdr3_nt: TGTGCCAGCAGCTCTGGGGGCCACACCGGGGAGCTGTTTTTT
v_call: TRBV25-1; j_call: TRBJ2-7; d_call: -; clone_size: few; cdr3_length: 16; cdr3_aa: CASSELRADGTYEQYF; cdr3_nt: TGTGCCAGCAGTGAATTGAGGGCGGACGGTACCTACGAGCAGTACTTC
v_call: TRBV13; j_call: TRBJ1-6; d_call: TRBD1; clone_size: -; cdr3_length: 14; cdr3_aa: CASSTDRGRSPLHF; cdr3_nt: TGTGCCAGCAGCACAGACAGGGGGCGTTCACCCCTCCACTTT
v_call: TRBV4-2; j_call: TRBJ1-1; d_call: -; clone_size: few; cdr3_length: 14; cdr3_aa: CASSQDQGVTKAFF; cdr3_nt: TGTGCCAGCAGCCAGGATCAAGGGGTAACTAAAGCTTTCTTT
v_call: TRBV10-3; j_call: TRBJ1-1; d_call: -; clone_size: -; cdr3_length: 14; cdr3_aa: CAISRGGRNTEAFF; cdr3_nt: TGTGCCATCAGCAGGGGAGGCAGGAACACTGAAGCTTTCTTT
v_call: TRBV3-1; j_call: TRBJ2-1; d_call: -; clone_size: -; cdr3_length: 12; cdr3_aa: CASSQTYNEQFF; cdr3_nt: TGTGCCAGCAGCCAAACCTACAATGAGCAGTTCTTC
v_call: TRBV12-5; j_call: TRBJ2-1; d_call: TRBD1; clone_size: -; cdr3_length: 16; cdr3_aa: CASGLSDRGLDYEQFF; cdr3_nt: TGTGCTAGTGGCCTCTCTGACAGGGGGCTCGATTATGAGCAGTTCTTC
v_call: TRBV6-5; j_call: TRBJ2-3; d_call: -; clone_size: many; cdr3_length: 18; cdr3_aa: CASSYSSAGALSTDTQYF; cdr3_nt: TGTGCCAGCAGTTACTCGTCGGCAGGGGCTCTTAGCACAGATACGCAGTATTTT
v_call: TRBV6-1; j_call: TRBJ2-7; d_call: -; clone_size: -; cdr3_length: 15; cdr3_aa: CASSPILGESYEQYF; cdr3_nt: TGTGCCAGCAGTCCGATTTTAGGGGAATCCTACGAGCAGTACTTC
v_call: TRBV20-1; j_call: TRBJ2-1; d_call: TRBD2; clone_size: -; cdr3_length: 15; cdr3_aa: CSARGAGGSYNEQFF; cdr3_nt: TGCAGTGCTAGAGGGGCGGGGGGCTCCTACAATGAGCAGTTCTTC
v_call: TRBV9; j_call: TRBJ1-2; d_call: -; clone_size: -; cdr3_length: 11; cdr3_aa: CASSPVRGYTF; cdr3_nt: TGTGCCAGCAGCCCCGTGAGAGGCTACACCTTC
v_call: TRBV12-3/TRBV12-4; j_call: TRBJ1-4; d_call: -; clone_size: many; cdr3_length: 14; cdr3_aa: CASSPYPRGEKLFF; cdr3_nt: TGTGCCAGCAGTCCCTATCCTCGGGGGGAAAAACTGTTTTTT
v_call: TRBV14; j_call: TRBJ2-7; d_call: -; clone_size: few; cdr3_length: 17; cdr3_aa: CASSQWGRGSTLDEQYF; cdr3_nt: TGTGCCAGCAGCCAATGGGGCCGAGGGAGTACCCTAGACGAGCAGTACTTC
v_call: TRBV20-1; j_call: TRBJ2-7; d_call: TRBD1; clone_size: few; cdr3_length: 14; cdr3_aa: CSANDGTGAYEQYF; cdr3_nt: TGCAGTGCTAACGACGGGACAGGAGCCTACGAGCAGTACTTC
v_call: TRBV3-1; j_call: TRBJ2-2; d_call: -; clone_size: -; cdr3_length: 15; cdr3_aa: CASSAFWSESGELFF; cdr3_nt: TGTGCCAGCAGCGCATTTTGGAGTGAATCCGGGGAGCTGTTTTTT
v_call: TRBV11-2; j_call: TRBJ2-2; d_call: -; clone_size: -; cdr3_length: 15; cdr3_aa: CASSPPRTYTGELFF; cdr3_nt: TGTGCCAGCAGCCCCCCCCGGACGTACACCGGGGAGCTGTTTTTT
v_call: TRBV18; j_call: TRBJ2-2; d_call: -; clone_size: -; cdr3_length: 14; cdr3_aa: CASSRSPGSGELFF; cdr3_nt: TGTGCCAGCTCCCGAAGTCCAGGGTCCGGGGAGCTGTTTTTT
v_call: TRBV6-1; j_call: TRBJ2-5; d_call: TRBD1; clone_size: many; cdr3_length: 17; cdr3_aa: CASSEARSRDRQETQYF; cdr3_nt: TGTGCCAGCAGTGAAGCCCGAAGCCGGGACAGACAAGAGACCCAGTACTTC
v_call: TRBV5-6; j_call: TRBJ2-7; d_call: TRBD1; clone_size: -; cdr3_length: 16; cdr3_aa: CASSFGPGQGAREQYF; cdr3_nt: TGTGCCAGCAGCTTCGGTCCGGGACAGGGGGCGAGGGAGCAGTACTTC
v_call: TRBV7-2; j_call: TRBJ1-2; d_call: -; clone_size: once; cdr3_length: 16; cdr3_aa: CASSPDSSRYNYGYTF; cdr3_nt: TGTGCCAGCAGCCCTGATTCAAGTCGGTATAACTATGGCTACACCTTC
v_call: TRBV25-1; j_call: TRBJ2-1; d_call: TRBD2; clone_size: -; cdr3_length: 15; cdr3_aa: CASSGGGARNNEQFF; cdr3_nt: TGTGCCAGCAGTGGGGGGGGAGCCCGAAACAATGAGCAGTTCTTC
v_call: TRBV7-2; j_call: TRBJ2-2; d_call: TRBD1; clone_size: many; cdr3_length: 15; cdr3_aa: CASSLTGEGTGELFF; cdr3_nt: TGTGCCAGCAGCTTGACAGGGGAAGGCACCGGGGAGCTGTTTTTT
v_call: TRBV12-3/TRBV12-4; j_call: TRBJ2-7; d_call: -; clone_size: -; cdr3_length: 13; cdr3_aa: CASSLQGSYEQYF; cdr3_nt: TGTGCCAGCAGTTTGCAGGGGTCCTACGAGCAGTACTTC
v_call: TRBV25-1; j_call: TRBJ2-1; d_call: -; clone_size: few; cdr3_length: 11; cdr3_aa: CATDDYNEQFF; cdr3_nt: TGTGCCACCGACGACTACAATGAGCAGTTCTTC
v_call: TRBV7-3; j_call: TRBJ2-1; d_call: -; clone_size: few; cdr3_length: 13; cdr3_aa: CASGRGVHNEQFF; cdr3_nt: TGTGCCAGCGGCCGGGGCGTACACAATGAGCAGTTCTTC
v_call: TRBV7-2; j_call: TRBJ1-4; d_call: TRBD1; clone_size: many; cdr3_length: 16; cdr3_aa: CASSPQGAWHNEKLFF; cdr3_nt: TGTGCCAGCAGCCCACAGGGGGCCTGGCATAATGAAAAACTGTTTTTT
v_call: TRBV29-1; j_call: TRBJ2-3; d_call: -; clone_size: few; cdr3_length: 10; cdr3_aa: CSVWRGTQYF; cdr3_nt: TGCAGCGTTTGGCGGGGTACGCAGTATTTT
v_call: TRBV7-2; j_call: TRBJ1-5; d_call: -; clone_size: -; cdr3_length: 15; cdr3_aa: CAISSRAGADQPQHF; cdr3_nt: TGTGCCATCAGCTCCCGTGCAGGGGCGGATCAGCCCCAGCATTTT
v_call: TRBV5-1; j_call: TRBJ1-1; d_call: -; clone_size: -; cdr3_length: 14; cdr3_aa: CASSFGDGNTEAFF; cdr3_nt: TGCGCCAGCAGCTTCGGGGACGGGAACACTGAAGCTTTCTTT
v_call: TRBV7-2; j_call: TRBJ2-2; d_call: TRBD2; clone_size: many; cdr3_length: 18; cdr3_aa: CASSPGLAGGLNTGELFF; cdr3_nt: TGTGCCAGCAGCCCGGGACTAGCGGGGGGGCTGAACACCGGGGAGCTGTTTTTT
v_call: TRBV20-1; j_call: TRBJ2-5; d_call: TRBD2; clone_size: many; cdr3_length: 15; cdr3_aa: CSAKGSAGDQETQYF; cdr3_nt: TGCAGTGCTAAGGGGTCTGCGGGGGACCAAGAGACCCAGTACTTC